In its sample, the clone carrying this T cell receptor beta chain was seen many times. The antigen remains unidentified. TCRdb reprocessed the 5' RACE reads with MiXCR, giving one entry per CDR3 protein. The data contain around 32,000 distinct CDR3 sequences, about 7% of them singletons. The sample is drawn from a study of CD8 T cells in ankylosing spondylitis. Study findings and constraints: What seemed typical of ankylosing spondylitis blood was a TCR beta motif built from fewer than ten highly homologous variants. A number of the motif variants had already been described in reactive arthritis synovial fluid and blood. As for the disease-linked clones, they showed a CD8+ phenotype and occurred at relatively low frequencies in peripheral blood.

This TCR was sampled from a male donor with ankylosing spondylitis or in good health (not recorded which). The specimen sequenced was blood, either unsorted or a sorted T cell fraction (not recorded which).

Written as DNA, the CDR3 is TGTGCCAGCAGCTTGGGAGGGCGCAATGAGCAGTTCTTC. It specifies CASSLGGRNEQFF. The chain uses TRBV11-2 and TRBJ2-1; 7 bases are shared with TRBD2. The germline V gene has CDR1 SGHAT and CDR2 FQNNGV. Trimming took 3 bases from V and 6 from J; bases not matched to a gene: 2. CDR3 length: 13 residues.